This TCR beta chain was identified in a study of blood T cell repertoires in COVID-19. Study as a whole: Sites in the United States, Italy and Spain provided acute and convalescent COVID-19 samples. Sample material is recorded as cDNA or gDNA derived from T cells, B-cell-depleted T cells, or PBMCs.

As for this clone: A read error may be the cause here, since a much bigger clone is one base away.

Germline CDR1 is SGDLS and CDR2 is YYNGEE. J lost 0 bases, V lost 3 bases, and 1 base had no gene match. The CDR3 runs 15 residues. Enrolment of Seattle patients took place during active infection, and they were followed longitudinally. Under the authors' procedure: Reference gene primer amplification in the assay estimated nucleated cell counts. Profiled with immunoSEQ multiplex PCR; TCRdb holds only in-frame clones, not every one. The DNA gave D and trimming, while V, J and clone size come from that table. The sample has hundreds of thousands of clones; roughly 79% are singletons. Sequencing used peripheral blood. The chain joins TRBV9 to TRBJ2-1; 9 nucleotides match TRBD2. This clonotype was obtained from a woman aged 80 or over with COVID-19, enrolled during active disease. The CDR3 loop is CASSASGNSYNEQFF. CDR3 coding DNA: TGTGCCAGCAGCGCTAGCGGGAACTCCTACAATGAGCAGTTCTTC.